These 3 T cell receptor beta chains share one sample of origin, sequenced in a study of OX40 agonist ivuxolimab in advanced cancers. Using immunoSEQ multiplex PCR, the repertoire was profiled, and TCRdb retains in-frame clones only, with some absent. The sample comprises some 30,000 clones, around 81% of which are singletons, and roughly 21% rests with the top ten. The source was CD4+ or CD8+ T cells sorted from blood, collected in a trial of the OX40 agonist ivuxolimab. The receptors stem from an adult with an advanced solid tumor such as melanoma, head and neck, liver or kidney cancer.

The V and J genes are TRBV2 and TRBJ2-7; D is ambiguous. V shed 2 bases and J shed 1 base, with 15 bases lying between them. CDR1 and CDR2 (germline): SNHLY, FYNNEI. CDR3 size: 16 residues. The CDR3 region has the DNA TGTGCCAGCAGTGAACGTCCCAGCCTGATATCCTACGAGCAGTACTTC. Translating it yields CASSERPSLISYEQYF.

J is TRBJ2-1 and V is TRBV7-3; TRBD2 matches at 13 bases. V shed 2 bases, J shed 9 bases, and the junction held 7 bases outside the gene matches. Germline CDR1 reads SGHTA; CDR2 reads FQGTGA. The CDR3 has 16 amino acids. The CDR3 protein is CASSLSSTSGGSEQFF. The CDR3 DNA reads as TGTGCCAGCAGCTTATCGTCGACTAGCGGGGGGAGTGAGCAGTTCTTC.

The chain combines TRBV28 with TRBJ1-4, with 8 bases fitting TRBD1. CDR3 length: 16 amino acids. With V trimmed by 5 bases and J by 4 bases, 9 bases remained unmatched. CDR1 is MDHEN and CDR2 is SYDVKM in the germline V gene. The CDR3 loop reads CASSLPGTGFNEKLFF. The DNA of the CDR3 is TGTGCCAGCAGTCTCCCAGGGACAGGCTTTAATGAAAAACTGTTTTTT.